The text below deals with one T cell receptor beta chain. Measured with immunoSEQ multiplex PCR; TCRdb has only the in-frame clones, and not every one. This repertoire shows a few hundred thousand clones, approximately 95% found once; its top ten account for 0.015% to 0.02%. The sample belongs to a study of shared T cell receptors in the human thymus. The CDR3 consists of 16 residues. V gave up 0 bases and J gave up 4 bases; unmatched junction bases: 7. The V gene's germline CDR1 is MNHEY and CDR2 SVGAGI. V is TRBV6-5 and J is TRBJ2-5; 8 bases align to TRBD2. The sequenced sample was thymocytes. The TCR was taken from a human donor. The CDR3 region is CASSYSREGLVETQYF. The CDR3 coding sequence is TGTGCCAGCAGTTACTCCCGGGAGGGCCTCGTAGAGACCCAGTACTTC.